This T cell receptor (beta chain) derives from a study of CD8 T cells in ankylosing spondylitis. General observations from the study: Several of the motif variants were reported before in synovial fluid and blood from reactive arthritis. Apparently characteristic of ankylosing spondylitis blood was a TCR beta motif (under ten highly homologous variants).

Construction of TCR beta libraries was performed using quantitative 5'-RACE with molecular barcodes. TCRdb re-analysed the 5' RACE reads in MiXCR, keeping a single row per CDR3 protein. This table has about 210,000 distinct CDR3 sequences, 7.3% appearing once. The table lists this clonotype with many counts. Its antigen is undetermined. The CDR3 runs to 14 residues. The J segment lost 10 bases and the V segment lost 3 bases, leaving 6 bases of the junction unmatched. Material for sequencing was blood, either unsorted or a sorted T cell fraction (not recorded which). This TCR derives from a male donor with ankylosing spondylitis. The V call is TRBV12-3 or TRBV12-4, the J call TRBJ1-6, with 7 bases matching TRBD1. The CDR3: CASSFVRGRSPLHF. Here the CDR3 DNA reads TGTGCCAGCAGTTTCGTTAGGGGGCGGTCACCCCTCCACTTT.